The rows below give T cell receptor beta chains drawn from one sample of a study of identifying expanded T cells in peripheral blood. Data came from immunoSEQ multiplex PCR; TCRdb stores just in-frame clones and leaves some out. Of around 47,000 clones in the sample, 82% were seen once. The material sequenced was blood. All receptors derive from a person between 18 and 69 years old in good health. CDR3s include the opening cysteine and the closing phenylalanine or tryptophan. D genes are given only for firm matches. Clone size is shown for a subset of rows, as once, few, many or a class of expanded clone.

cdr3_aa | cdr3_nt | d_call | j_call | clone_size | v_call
CASSVTGANSNQPQHF | TGTGCCAGCAGTGTAACAGGTGCGAATAGCAATCAGCCCCAGCATTTT | NA | TRBJ1-5 | NA | TRBV6-1
CASSLHHAGLPMNTEAFF | TGTGCCAGCAGTTTACACCATGCAGGGTTGCCGATGAACACTGAAGCTTTCTTT | NA | TRBJ1-1 | NA | TRBV27
CASSSLAPGGGRNEQFF | TGTGCCAGCAGCTCTCTAGCCCCAGGTGGTGGACGCAATGAGCAGTTCTTC | NA | TRBJ2-1 | NA | TRBV7-8
CASSMLGRTGTNIQYF | TGTGCCAGTAGCATGTTGGGGAGGACAGGGACAAACATTCAGTACTTC | TRBD1 | TRBJ2-4 | NA | TRBV19
CASSLDGGADTQYF | TGCGCCAGCAGCTTGGACGGGGGTGCAGATACGCAGTATTTT | NA | TRBJ2-3 | NA | TRBV5-1
CASSSQSGGALDTQYF | TGCGCCAGCAGCTCCCAGAGCGGGGGGGCCTTAGATACGCAGTATTTT | TRBD2 | TRBJ2-3 | few | TRBV5-1
CARSRMANTGELFF | TGTGCCAGAAGTCGTATGGCGAACACCGGGGAGCTGTTTTTT | NA | TRBJ2-2 | NA | TRBV5-3
CAWSEYLSGANVLTF | TGTGCCTGGAGTGAATACTTATCTGGGGCCAACGTCCTGACTTTC | NA | TRBJ2-6 | NA | TRBV30
CASSLVTGGYTEAFF | TGCGCCAGCAGCTTGGTTACAGGGGGGTACACTGAAGCTTTCTTT | TRBD1 | TRBJ1-1 | NA | TRBV5-1
CASSPETQYF | TGCGCCAGCAGTCCAGAGACCCAGTACTTC | NA | TRBJ2-5 | NA | TRBV23-1
CASSSNGGAQETQYF | TGTGCCAGCAGTTCCAACGGGGGGGCCCAAGAGACCCAGTACTTC | TRBD2 | TRBJ2-5 | once | TRBV28
CASTPTRDRGNSYTF | TGTGCCAGCACTCCTACCCGTGACAGGGGCAATAGCTACACCTTC | TRBD1 | TRBJ1-2 | NA | TRBV6-5
CASSLGTGGGYTF | TGTGCCAGCAGCTTGGGGACAGGAGGTGGCTACACCTTC | TRBD1 | TRBJ1-2 | NA | TRBV7-9
CASSWGQETQYF | TGCGCCAGCAGTTGGGGGCAAGAGACCCAGTACTTC | NA | TRBJ2-5 | few | TRBV10-1
CATALGGNTEAFF | TGTGCCACAGCACTCGGGGGTAACACTGAAGCTTTCTTT | NA | TRBJ1-1 | NA | TRBV11-1